The clone carrying this T cell receptor (beta chain) was detected a few times. Its antigen is unidentified. A single record per CDR3 protein comes from TCRdb applying MiXCR to the RT-PCR reads. Counted here are roughly 790,000 distinct CDR3 sequences, less than 25% occurring once; the ten biggest clones make up about 9.4%. This entry comes from a study of response to subunit inactivated influenza vaccine. General study results and limits: With each seasonal influenza vaccination, the authors suggested, few new T cells are recruited.

The CDR3 covers 15 residues. Germline-derived CDR1 and CDR2 are DFQATT and SNEGSKA (reference sequence). Trimming removed 2 bases at V and 0 bases at J, with 8 bases between. The receptor was derived from a man aged 50-59 years who received an inactivated influenza vaccine. The material was PBMCs from blood, obtained roughly 5 days after vaccination. This chain links TRBV20-1 with TRBJ2-6, with TRBD1 as a possible D gene (6 bases). The CDR3: CSARRGGSGANVLTF. CDR3 bases: TGCAGTGCTAGACGAGGGGGCTCTGGGGCCAACGTCCTGACTTTC.